Sequencing of this TCR beta chain was carried out in a study of CD8+ T cells in alopecia areata. Extracted from the samples, RNA was reverse transcribed into cDNA to serve as the sequencing template. The data were produced by immunoSEQ multiplex PCR, yet TCRdb's version contains in-frame clones alone and is incomplete. The sample records about 120,000 clones, about half being singletons. As for treatment: oral pan-JAK inhibitor, 5-10 mg twice daily. This clone was picked up a small number of times. The germline V gene encodes CDR1 MDHEN and CDR2 SYDVKM. The V gene lost 5 bases and the J gene lost 4 bases, with 15 bases spanning the gap. This CDR3 has 14 amino acids.

This chain joins TRBV28 and TRBJ2-7; weak D call: TRBD1 (6 bases). The TCR was taken from a human donor with alopecia areata. Sequenced here: CD4+ T cells sorted from blood, sampled at week 4, from a patient treated with tofacitinib. CDR3 residues: CASSVTGLMYEQYF. The CDR3 DNA follows: TGTGCCAGCAGTGTTACAGGGCTTATGTACGAGCAGTACTTC. Based on the CDR3 plus reference TRBV28 and TRBJ2-7, the full variable domain is DVKVTQSSRYLVKRTGEKVFLECVQDMDHENMFWYRQDPGLGLRLIYFSYDVKMKEKGDIPEGYSVSREKKERFSLILESASTNQTSMYLCASSVTGLMYEQYFGPGTRLTVT.